The rows below give T cell receptor beta chains drawn from one sample of a study of CD8+CD57+ T cells in acquired aplastic anemia. A single record per CDR3 protein comes from TCRdb applying MiXCR to the reads. The sample yields 150,000 or so distinct CDR3 sequences, 40% to 50% seen once. Material for sequencing was sorted CD4+, CD8+, or CD8+CD57+ T cells (not recorded which) from PBMCs. These receptors all come from a human donor with aplastic anemia. The CDR3 runs from the conserved cysteine through the conserved F or W. The D gene is left open where the match is weak. Size is stated for part of the rows, as once, few or many counts, or as a class when the clone is expanded.

CDR3nt: TGTGCCAGCAGCTTAAATGCTGTCAACTACAATGAGCAGTTCTTC; CDR3aa: CASSLNAVNYNEQFF; v_gene: TRBV11-2; d_gene: .; abundance: .; j_gene: TRBJ2-1
CDR3nt: TGTGCCAGTAGTCTCTCTTTGGGTACAGATACGCAGTATTTT; CDR3aa: CASSLSLGTDTQYF; v_gene: TRBV19; d_gene: .; abundance: many; j_gene: TRBJ2-3
CDR3nt: TGCAGTGCTAGAGTGTCTTCGCAGGGTGATTCACCCCTCCACTTT; CDR3aa: CSARVSSQGDSPLHF; v_gene: TRBV20-1; d_gene: .; abundance: .; j_gene: TRBJ1-6
CDR3nt: TGTGCCAGCAGTTCCCGCGTCCTACTAGCGGGAGGGGGGCCCGAGCAGTACTTC; CDR3aa: CASSSRVLLAGGGPEQYF; v_gene: TRBV12-3/TRBV12-4; d_gene: TRBD2; abundance: many; j_gene: TRBJ2-7
CDR3nt: TGTGCCAGCAGCGACCTTAAGGTGGATGAAAAACTGTTTTTT; CDR3aa: CASSDLKVDEKLFF; v_gene: TRBV6-1; d_gene: .; abundance: few; j_gene: TRBJ1-4
CDR3nt: TGTGCCAGCAGCTTTTCGGGTGGCCAGCCCCAGCATTTT; CDR3aa: CASSFSGGQPQHF; v_gene: TRBV7-2; d_gene: .; abundance: many; j_gene: TRBJ1-5
CDR3nt: TGCAGCGTTGGAGGGGTGGGTTCCTACGAGCAGTACTTC; CDR3aa: CSVGGVGSYEQYF; v_gene: TRBV29-1; d_gene: .; abundance: .; j_gene: TRBJ2-7
CDR3nt: TGTGCCAGTAGGGCGACAGGAGGCACCGGGGAGCTGTTTTTT; CDR3aa: CASRATGGTGELFF; v_gene: TRBV19; d_gene: .; abundance: many; j_gene: TRBJ2-2
CDR3nt: TGTGCCAGCAGACCCCCCGCAGGGGCGAACACCGGGGAGCTGTTTTTT; CDR3aa: CASRPPAGANTGELFF; v_gene: TRBV6-1; d_gene: .; abundance: few; j_gene: TRBJ2-2
CDR3nt: TGTGCCAGCAGGCAAAGTCTCACTGAAGCTTTCTTT; CDR3aa: CASRQSLTEAFF; v_gene: TRBV7-2; d_gene: .; abundance: .; j_gene: TRBJ1-1
CDR3nt: TGTGCCAGTAGTATAGGGGGAGTAGCCGCCAGCACAGATACGCAGTATTTT; CDR3aa: CASSIGGVAASTDTQYF; v_gene: TRBV19; d_gene: .; abundance: many; j_gene: TRBJ2-3
CDR3nt: TGCGCCAGCAGCTTTTTACTTCTGGCGAACACCGGGGAGCTGTTTTTT; CDR3aa: CASSFLLLANTGELFF; v_gene: TRBV5-1; d_gene: .; abundance: few; j_gene: TRBJ2-2